Sequencing of this T cell receptor beta chain was carried out in a study of shared clonotypes between healthy human individuals. General study points: Estimated richness was generally greater in naive than memory subsets.

Original data processing: Junction-only sequences without quality scores were provided by ImmunoSEQ, so filtering was different. Repertoires were generated with immunoSEQ multiplex PCR, while TCRdb's copy carries only in-frame clones and drops some. V, J and clone size derive from that table, while D and trimming were established from the DNA sequence. The repertoire holds around 2.5 million clones, with 93% as singletons. Germline CDR1 and CDR2: KGHSY and FQNENV. This CDR3 is built from 13 residues. Trimming took off 4 bases at V and 6 bases at J, with 12 bases between the two ends. Turning to this clone: Its specificity is not known.

The receptor was derived from a young man in good health. Some clones in this sample may be carry-over from other donors' samples. The specimen was naive CD4+ T cells from PBMCs. Subset in this sample: CD45RA+ positively selected. V gene TRBV16 combines with J gene TRBJ1-2; weak D call: TRBD1 (5 bases). The CDR3 nucleotides are TGTGCCAGCAGCCTAGGGACGCCAGATGGCTACACCTTC. Its protein is CASSLGTPDGYTF. Full variable domain (missing parts from reference TRBV16 and TRBJ1-2): GEEVAQTPKHLVRGEGQKAKLYCAPIKGHSYVFWYQQVLKNEFKFLISFQNENVFDETGMPKERFSAKCLPNSPCSLEIQATKLEDSAVYFCASSLGTPDGYTFGSGTRLTVV.